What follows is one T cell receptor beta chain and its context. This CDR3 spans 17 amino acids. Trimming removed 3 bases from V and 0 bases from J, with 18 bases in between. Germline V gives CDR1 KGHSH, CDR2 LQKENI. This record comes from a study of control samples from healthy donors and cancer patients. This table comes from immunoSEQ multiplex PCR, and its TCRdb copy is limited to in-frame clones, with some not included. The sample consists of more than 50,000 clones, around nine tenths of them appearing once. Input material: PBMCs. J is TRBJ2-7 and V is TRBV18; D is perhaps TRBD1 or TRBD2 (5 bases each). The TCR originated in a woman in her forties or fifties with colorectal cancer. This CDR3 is CASSPSRGTENSYEQYF. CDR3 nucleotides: TGTGCCAGCTCACCGTCGCGTGGGACCGAGAACTCCTACGAGCAGTACTTC.